Below, 18 T cell receptor beta chains from the same sample are listed, as sequenced in a study of regulatory T cells in long-lasting Graves disease. Libraries of TCR beta came from iRepertoire HTBI primers plus Arm-PCR of CDR3 regions. Via MiXCR, TCRdb re-called the multiplex PCR reads, giving one row per CDR3 protein. The sample lists roughly 520,000 distinct CDR3 sequences, about 12% occurring once. Time point: newly diagnosed GD, antithyroid drugs for less than 3 months. Preparation of the TCR library used RNA extracted from PBMCs. The sample was also reused in another study, on T cells in Graves' hyperthyroidism and ophthalmopathy.

The sequencing used peripheral blood mononuclear cells (PBMCs), collected at new diagnosis, from a patient treated with antithyroid drugs. These receptors were obtained from a young woman with Graves disease.

The genes are TRBV19 and TRBJ1-5; 9 nucleotides align to TRBD1. With 5 bases clipped from V and 5 bases from J, the junction kept 4 bases outside the gene matches. This CDR3 has 14 amino acids. CDR1 LNHDA and CDR2 SQIVND come from the germline V gene (reference sequence). The CDR3 DNA reads as TGTGCCAGTAGTGTGGGACAGGGTCATCAGCCCCAGCATTTT. Encoded protein: CASSVGQGHQPQHF.

As regards this clonotype: A junction end diverges from the germline sequence, so it may reflect a read error. The chain joins TRBV4-1 to TRBJ1-4; the match to TRBD1 covers 10 bases. From germline, CDR1 is MGHRA and CDR2 YSYEKL. The CDR3 consists of 17 residues. CDR3: CTSSQAHAGTGDEKLFF. Written as DNA, the CDR3 is TGCACCAGCAGCCAAGCGCACGCAGGGACAGGGGACGAAAAACTGTTTTTT.

This chain uses TRBV7-2 with TRBJ2-7; 7 bases match TRBD2. The CDR3 runs to 14 residues. J was trimmed by 7 bases and V by 5 bases; bases with no gene match: 11. Germline values: CDR1 SGHTA, CDR2 FQGNSA. CDR3 residues: CASSLGTTSGEQYF. Here the CDR3 DNA reads TGTGCCAGCAGCCTCGGGACTACCTCAGGGGAGCAGTACTTC.

V gene TRBV24-1 combines with J gene TRBJ2-1, with 8 bases that match TRBD1. J lost 14 bases, V lost 0 bases, and 2 bases had no gene match. The CDR3 covers 12 residues. CDR1 is KGHDR and CDR2 is SFDVKD in the germline V gene. The CDR3 loop reads CATSDLQQGEFF. The CDR3 region has the DNA TGTGCCACCAGTGATTTGCAACAGGGGGAGTTCTTC.

This clonotype has at least ten counts. This chain connects TRBV11-2 to TRBJ2-2, with D maybe TRBD2 (5 bases). The germline gives CDR1 SGHAT, CDR2 FQNNGV. The germline V and J ends were trimmed by 0 bases and 7 bases, with 15 bases remaining between them. This CDR3 spans 16 amino acids. CDR3 DNA sequence: TGTGCCAGCAGCTTAGATCTTGGCGGGCGGATCGGGGAGCTGTTTTTT. This codes for CASSLDLGGRIGELFF.

This clonotype has a count of ten or more. V gene TRBV12-3 or TRBV12-4 combines with J gene TRBJ2-1; D remains ambiguous. There are 13 residues in the CDR3. V gave up 3 bases and J gave up 9 bases, with 12 bases separating them. CDR3 in DNA: TGTGCCAGCAGTTTCGGCGGAACGGGTGAGCAGTTCTTC. Protein sequence: CASSFGGTGEQFF.

This clonotype was counted at least ten times. This chain's CDR3 is CASSQFAGGLEWSTDTQYF. As DNA, the CDR3 is TGTGCCAGCAGCCAATTCGCGGGAGGGCTAGAATGGAGCACAGATACGCAGTATTTT. This sequence joins TRBV3-1 and TRBJ2-3, with 9 bases aligning to TRBD2. Losses at the gene ends were 2 bases for V and 0 bases for J; bases not matched to a gene: 12. Germline-derived CDR1 and CDR2 are LGHDT and YNNKEL (reference sequence). This CDR3 region has 19 residues.

This clonotype was found many times. This chain connects TRBV11-2 to TRBJ2-7; D unclear. Germline lookup yields CDR1 SGHAT and CDR2 FQNNGV. The CDR3 runs 14 residues. V gave up 2 bases and J gave up 2 bases, with 10 bases separating them. The CDR3 DNA sequence: TGTGCCAGCAGCTTATACGCAGGTACCTACGAGCAGTACTTC. It specifies CASSLYAGTYEQYF. The full variable domain, completed using reference TRBV11-2 and TRBJ2-7, is EAGVAQSPRYKIIEKRQSVAFWCNPISGHATLYWYQQILGQGPKLLIQFQNNGVVDDSQLPKDRFSAERLKGVDSTLKIQPAKLEDSAVYLCASSLYAGTYEQYFGPGTRLTVT.

This clonotype showed up just a few times. The chain has TRBV6-2 or TRBV6-3 and TRBJ2-2, with 11 nucleotides matching TRBD2. In germline, CDR1 is MNHEY, CDR2 SVGEGT. Trimming cost V 7 bases and J 5 bases; bases outside gene matches: 9. CDR3 size: 16 residues. CDR3 protein: CASTKLAGVGTGELFF. The CDR3 coding sequence is TGTGCCAGCACTAAACTAGCGGGAGTAGGTACCGGGGAGCTGTTTTTT.

The chain combines TRBV11-2 with TRBJ2-1, with TRBD1 matching over 10 bases. The CDR3 length is 14 residues. Trimming cost V 5 bases and J 12 bases; bases outside gene matches: 10. Germline V lookup: CDR1 SGHAT, CDR2 FQNNGV. As DNA, the CDR3 is TGTGCCAGCAGCCTGGGACAGGGGATCATGGGGCAGTTCTTC. Translated, it gives CASSLGQGIMGQFF.

This clonotype showed up many times. The chain couples TRBV6-1 to TRBJ2-7, with D perhaps matching TRBD1 or TRBD2 (5 bases each). Trimming left V 6 bases short and J 3 bases short, with 9 bases between. The germline V gene has CDR1 MNHNS and CDR2 SASEGT. CDR3 length: 12 amino acids. The CDR3 nucleotides read TGTGCCAGCAGGAGGGGCCACTACGAGCAGTACTTC. Residues: CASRRGHYEQYF.

In its sample, this clonotype was seen many times. CDR3 DNA sequence: TGTGCCACCAGGGACCAGAGACAAGGGAGGGGTCAGCCCCAGCATTTT. Translating gives CATRDQRQGRGQPQHF. The rearrangement uses TRBV15 and TRBJ1-5; weak D call: TRBD1 (5 bases). CDR3 length: 16 residues. The V gene's germline CDR1 is LNHNV and CDR2 YYDKDF (reference sequence). The germline V and J ends were trimmed by 6 bases and 6 bases, with 21 bases remaining between them. The variable domain in full, completed from reference TRBV15 and TRBJ1-5, reads DAMVIQNPRYQVTQFGKPVTLSCSQTLNHNVMYWYQQKSSQAPKLLFHYYDKDFNNEADTPDNFQSRRPNTSFCFLDIRSPGLGDTAMYLCATRDQRQGRGQPQHFGDGTRLSIL.

The gene calls are TRBV11-3 and TRBJ1-2, with 7 bases identical to TRBD1. V dropped 1 base and J dropped 6; count of bases not matched to a gene: 5. Germline loops: CDR1 SGHNT, CDR2 YENEEA. The CDR3 has 14 amino acids. The CDR3 spells CASSLVAGGNGYTF. CDR3 bases: TGTGCCAGCAGCTTAGTCGCAGGGGGGAATGGCTACACCTTC.

This clonotype was seen a few times. The rearrangement links TRBV19 to TRBJ1-1; D is unresolved. The CDR3 is 13 amino acids. CDR1 is LNHDA and CDR2 is SQIVND in the germline V gene (reference sequence). The germline V and J ends were trimmed by 5 bases and 3 bases, with 10 bases remaining between them. The CDR3 spells CASSPSVHTEAFF. The DNA for the CDR3 is TGTGCCAGTAGTCCGAGCGTACACACTGAAGCTTTCTTT.

This chain connects TRBV2 to TRBJ2-1, with 14 bases identical to TRBD2. CDR1 and CDR2 from the germline V gene are SNHLY and FYNNEI. The CDR3 covers 16 residues. With V trimmed by 6 bases and J by 4 bases, 5 bases remained unmatched. This CDR3 reads CASRGTSGRMYNEQFF. CDR3 DNA sequence: TGTGCCAGCAGAGGGACTAGCGGGAGAATGTACAATGAGCAGTTCTTC.

The rearrangement links TRBV3-1 to TRBJ1-1; perhaps TRBD1 as D (5 bases). The CDR3 has 13 amino acids. Germline-derived CDR1 and CDR2 are LGHDT and YNNKEL (reference sequence). With 2 bases removed from V and 8 bases from J, the gap between germline ends came to 12 bases. CDR3 DNA: TGTGCCAGCAGCCAACTTCAGGGTTCCGAAGCTTTCTTT. The encoded protein is CASSQLQGSEAFF.

On this clonotype itself: A much larger clone differs from this one at a single base, so this may be a read error. J is TRBJ2-5 and V is TRBV6-2 or TRBV6-3; 9 nucleotides agree with TRBD1. The end of the DNA fits TRBJ2-1 better, so the J call may be wrong. There are 15 residues in the CDR3. The germline V gene has CDR1 MNHEY and CDR2 SVGEGT. CDR3 sequence: CASSRDRDWYNDQFF. The CDR3 DNA reads TGTGCCAGCAGTAGGGACAGGGACTGGTACAATGATCAGTTCTTC.

This clonotype was found a few times. The V gene is TRBV20-1, the J gene TRBJ1-5; the D is unclear. Per the germline V gene, CDR1 is DFQATT and CDR2 is SNEGSKA (reference sequence). Trimming cost V 6 bases and J 11 bases, with 17 bases left between them. There are 12 residues in the CDR3. This CDR3 is CSAKDGISAQHF. CDR3 nucleotides: TGCAGTGCAAAAGACGGGATTTCCGCCCAGCATTTT.